This T cell receptor (beta chain) came from a study of Graves' ophthalmopathy and Graves' hyperthyroidism. Points from the study as a whole: An 81.08% specificity and 87.88% sensitivity were achieved by a 13-signature model that separated ophthalmopathy from stable hyperthyroidism.

Researchers took RNA transcripts and amplified TCR beta CDR3 regions from them. An opening RT-PCR round employed HTBI primers and preceded a second-round multiplex PCR. TCRdb itself ran the multiplex PCR reads through MiXCR, one entry per CDR3 protein. The data contain some 160,000 distinct CDR3 sequences, roughly 36% of them singletons. Ophthalmopathy donors were characterized by moderate-to-severe activity, CAS of at least 3, NOSPECS of at least 4, and duration under 3 months. The study excluded patients with other autoimmune diseases, uncontrolled infections, pregnancy or lactation. PBMCs were density-gradient isolated from approximately 10 ml fresh blood. This clonotype was detected only once. Its matching antigen is unknown. Trimming cost V 5 bases and J 4 bases; bases outside gene matches: 5. CDR3 length equals 14 residues. CDR1 is SGHTA, CDR2 FQGTGA, per germline.

Sequencing used peripheral blood. This TCR derives from a man aged 25-45 years with Graves' ophthalmopathy. The V and J genes are TRBV7-3 and TRBJ2-5, with 9 positions matching TRBD1. Here the CDR3 reads CASSARDRAETQYF. CDR3 DNA: TGTGCCAGCAGCGCCCGGGACAGGGCAGAGACCCAGTACTTC.